The clone carrying this T cell receptor (beta chain) was counted at least ten times. TCRdb re-analysed the 5' RACE reads in MiXCR, keeping a single row per CDR3 protein. The repertoire holds about 56,000 distinct CDR3 sequences, with about 10% as singletons. The CDR3 has 16 residues. Losses at the gene ends were 7 bases for V and 1 base for J; bases not matched to a gene: 6. Germline V lookup: CDR1 LNHDA, CDR2 SQIVND (reference sequence). This entry is derived from a study of early T cells in non-severe SARS-CoV-2 infection. The TCR sequence derives from an adult who was a healthcare worker with PCR-confirmed SARS-CoV-2 infection or an uninfected control (not recorded which). The source material was whole blood. This chain connects TRBV19 to TRBJ2-1; 11 bases map to TRBD2. DNA for the CDR3: TGTGCCAGTAAGGGGGGACTAGCGGCTTCCTACAATGAGCAGTTCTTC. Amino acids: CASKGGLAASYNEQFF.